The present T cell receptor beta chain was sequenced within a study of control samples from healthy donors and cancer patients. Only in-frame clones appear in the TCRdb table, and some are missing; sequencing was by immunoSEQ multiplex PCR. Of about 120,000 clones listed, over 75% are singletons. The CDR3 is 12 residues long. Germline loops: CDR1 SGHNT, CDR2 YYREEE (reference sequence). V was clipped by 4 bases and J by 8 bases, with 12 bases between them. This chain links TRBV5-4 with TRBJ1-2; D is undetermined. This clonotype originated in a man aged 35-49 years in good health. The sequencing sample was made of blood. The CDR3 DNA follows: TGTGCCAGCAGCCCCAGGTGGCAGGGCTACACCTTC. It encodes CASSPRWQGYTF.